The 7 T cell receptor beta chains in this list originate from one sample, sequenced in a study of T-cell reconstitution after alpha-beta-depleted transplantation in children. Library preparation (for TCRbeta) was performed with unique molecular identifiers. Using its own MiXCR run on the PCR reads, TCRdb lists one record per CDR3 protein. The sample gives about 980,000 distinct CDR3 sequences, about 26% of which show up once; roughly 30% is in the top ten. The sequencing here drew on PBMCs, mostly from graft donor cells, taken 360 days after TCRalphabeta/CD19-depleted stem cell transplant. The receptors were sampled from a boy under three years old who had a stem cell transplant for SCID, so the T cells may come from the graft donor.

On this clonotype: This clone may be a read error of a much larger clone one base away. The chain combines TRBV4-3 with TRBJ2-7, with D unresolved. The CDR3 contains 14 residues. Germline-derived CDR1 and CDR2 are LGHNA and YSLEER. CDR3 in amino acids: CASSHDWSSYERYF. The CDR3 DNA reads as TGCGCCAGCAGTCATGACTGGAGCTCCTACGAGCGGTACTTC.

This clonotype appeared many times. CDR3 sequence: CASSQAPGGRGDTQYF. In DNA form, the CDR3 reads TGTGCCAGCAGCCAAGCGCCAGGGGGCCGGGGAGATACGCAGTATTTT. V usage is TRBV4-2 and J usage is TRBJ2-3, with 8 positions matching TRBD1. The CDR3 consists of 16 residues. The junction had 8 bases not matched to a gene; V was cut back by 1 base and J by 5 bases. The germline V gene encodes CDR1 LGHNA and CDR2 YNFKEQ.

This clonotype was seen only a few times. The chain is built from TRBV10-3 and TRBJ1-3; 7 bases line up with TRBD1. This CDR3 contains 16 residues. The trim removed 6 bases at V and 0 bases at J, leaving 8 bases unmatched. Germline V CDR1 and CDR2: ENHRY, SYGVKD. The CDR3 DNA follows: TGTGCCATCAGCAGACAGGGAGGGACCTCTGGAAACACCATATATTTT. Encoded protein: CAISRQGGTSGNTIYF.

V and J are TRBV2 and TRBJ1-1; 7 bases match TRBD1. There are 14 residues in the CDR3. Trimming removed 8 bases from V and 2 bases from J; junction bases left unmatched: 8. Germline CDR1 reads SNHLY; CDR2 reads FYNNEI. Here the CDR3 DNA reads TGTGCCAGCCTGGCCACAGGGGTCAACACTGAAGCTTTCTTT. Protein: CASLATGVNTEAFF.

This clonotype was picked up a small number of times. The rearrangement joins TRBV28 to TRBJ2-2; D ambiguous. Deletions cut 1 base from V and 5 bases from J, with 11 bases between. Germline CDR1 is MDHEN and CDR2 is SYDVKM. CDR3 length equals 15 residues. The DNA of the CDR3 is TGTGCCAGCAGTTTATCATCGGACGGAACCGGGGAGCTGTTTTTT. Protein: CASSLSSDGTGELFF.

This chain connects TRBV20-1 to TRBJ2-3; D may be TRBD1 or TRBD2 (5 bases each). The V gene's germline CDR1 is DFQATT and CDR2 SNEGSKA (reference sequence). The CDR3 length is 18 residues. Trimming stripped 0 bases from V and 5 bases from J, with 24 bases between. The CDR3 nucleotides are TGCAGTGCTAGAGACCCGATGGCAACTAGACAGTGGGGAGATACGCAGTATTTT. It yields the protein CSARDPMATRQWGDTQYF.

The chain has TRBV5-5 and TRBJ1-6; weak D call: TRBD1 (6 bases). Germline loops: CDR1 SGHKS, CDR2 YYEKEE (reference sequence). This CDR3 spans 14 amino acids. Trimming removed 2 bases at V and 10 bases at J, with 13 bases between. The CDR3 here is CASSFVGQGSPLHF. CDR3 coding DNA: TGTGCCAGCAGCTTTGTCGGCCAGGGGTCACCCCTCCACTTT.